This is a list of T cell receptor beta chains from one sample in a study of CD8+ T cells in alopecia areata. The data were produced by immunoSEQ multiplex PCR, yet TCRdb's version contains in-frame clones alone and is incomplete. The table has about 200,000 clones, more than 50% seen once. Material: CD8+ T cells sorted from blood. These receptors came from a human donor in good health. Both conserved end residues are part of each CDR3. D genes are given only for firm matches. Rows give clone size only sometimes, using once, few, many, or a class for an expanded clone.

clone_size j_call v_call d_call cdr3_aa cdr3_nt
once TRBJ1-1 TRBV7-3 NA CASRSEARNTEAFF TGTGCCAGCAGATCCGAAGCGCGGAACACTGAAGCTTTCTTT
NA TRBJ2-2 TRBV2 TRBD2 CASLPGLRTGELFF TGTGCCAGCCTCCCGGGACTACGCACCGGGGAGCTGTTTTTT
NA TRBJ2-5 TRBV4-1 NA CASSQEFSGMETQYF TGCGCCAGCAGCCAAGAGTTTTCGGGGATGGAGACCCAGTACTTC
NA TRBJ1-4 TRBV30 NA CAWSGQTTNEKLFF TGTGCCTGGAGTGGACAGACAACTAATGAAAAACTGTTTTTT
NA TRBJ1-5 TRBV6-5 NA CASSYGPMGPQHF TGTGCCAGCAGTTACGGACCTATGGGGCCCCAGCATTTT
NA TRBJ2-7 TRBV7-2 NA CASSVSYEQYF TGTGCCAGCAGCGTCTCCTACGAGCAGTACTTC
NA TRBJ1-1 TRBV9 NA CASSGDGYTEAFF TGTGCCAGCAGCGGGGATGGGTACACTGAAGCTTTCTTT
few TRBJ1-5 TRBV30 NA CAWSAGAGQPQHF TGTGCCTGGAGTGCGGGGGCCGGTCAGCCCCAGCATTTT
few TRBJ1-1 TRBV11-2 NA CASSPTYMDRNTEAFF TGTGCCAGCAGCCCTACTTACATGGATCGGAACACTGAAGCTTTCTTT
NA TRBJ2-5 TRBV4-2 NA CASSQETIQETQYF TGTGCCAGCAGCCAAGAAACCATACAAGAGACCCAGTACTTC
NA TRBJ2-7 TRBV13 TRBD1 CASSWGDRNYEQYF TGTGCCAGCAGTTGGGGGGACAGGAACTACGAGCAGTACTTC
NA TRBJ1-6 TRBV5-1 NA CASSSTNSPLHF TGCGCCAGCAGCTCTACGAATTCACCCCTCCACTTT
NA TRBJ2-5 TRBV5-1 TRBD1 CASSWTGSGETQYF TGCGCCAGCAGCTGGACAGGGTCGGGAGAGACCCAGTACTTC
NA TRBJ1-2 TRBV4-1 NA CASSQVGEPNYGYTF TGCGCCAGCAGCCAAGTTGGTGAACCTAACTATGGCTACACCTTC
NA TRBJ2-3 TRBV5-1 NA CASSPEGRNTDTQYF TGCGCCAGCAGCCCAGAGGGCAGGAACACAGATACGCAGTATTTT
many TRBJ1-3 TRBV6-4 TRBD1 CASSDPDRVPSSGNTIYF TGTGCCAGCAGTGACCCGGACAGGGTCCCAAGCTCTGGAAACACCATATATTTT